Presented here are 20 T cell receptor beta chains from one specimen sequenced in a study of control samples from healthy donors and cancer patients. TCRdb's copy holds only in-frame clones and misses some; the assay was immunoSEQ multiplex PCR. Of 150,000 to 200,000 clones detected, approximately 90% appear once; the ten largest clones hold about 1.4%. Sequenced material: blood. Receptors were obtained from a man aged 30 to 45 in good health.

This clone was detected once. This chain uses TRBV12-3 or TRBV12-4 with TRBJ1-1; the D gene is possibly TRBD1 (6 bases). V lost 7 bases and J 4 bases, leaving 13 bases between the germline ends. There are 13 residues in the CDR3. The CDR3 spells CASNPQGTTEAFF. For the CDR3, the DNA is TGTGCCAGCAACCCACAGGGTACCACTGAAGCTTTCTTT.

This clone was seen once. The chain employs TRBV30 and TRBJ2-5; tentatively, D is TRBD2 (6 bases). V was clipped by 2 bases and J by 1 base, with 14 bases between them. CDR1 is GTSNPN, CDR2 SVGIG, per germline (reference sequence). The CDR3 contains 15 residues. The CDR3 nucleotides read TGTGCCTGGAGTCCCCTCTGGCGGGGCCAAGAGACCCAGTACTTC. It yields the protein CAWSPLWRGQETQYF.

The chain joins TRBV5-8 to TRBJ2-6; the D gene could be TRBD1 or TRBD2 (6 bases each). Germline assignment: CDR1 SGHTS and CDR2 YDEGEE. Trimming took 5 bases from V and 0 from J, leaving 18 bases between them. CDR3 length equals 18 residues. The CDR3 bases are TGTGCCAGCAGTAGGGGGGACATCCTCATCTCTGGGGCCAACGTCCTGACTTTC. It translates to CASSRGDILISGANVLTF.

The chain links TRBV21-1 to TRBJ2-7; TRBD1 is the table's D call and was not checked against the DNA. TRBV21-1 is designated a pseudogene. CDR3 length: 17 residues. This CDR3 reads CASSKWGASRKGYEQYF. CDR3 sequence (DNA): TGTGCCAGCAGCAAATGGGGCGCCTCTAGGAAGGGGTACGAGCAGTACTTC.

The chain joins TRBV13 to TRBJ2-7; D gene uncertain. The CDR3 consists of 16 residues. Germline-derived CDR1 and CDR2 are PRHDT and FYEKMQ (reference sequence). The ends were cut back, 1 base at V and 0 bases at J, with 13 bases in the middle. The CDR3 DNA reads as TGTGCCAGCAGCTTAGCGATCGGGCGGAACTCCTACGAGCAGTACTTC. Amino acids: CASSLAIGRNSYEQYF.

The V gene is TRBV6-5, the J gene TRBJ1-1, with a weak D call TRBD1 (5 bases). From germline, CDR1 is MNHEY and CDR2 SVGAGI. The length of the CDR3 is 14 residues. V dropped 5 bases and J dropped 5 bases, with 15 bases sitting between them. The DNA of the CDR3 is TGTGCCAGCAGTCGGGCCCTCTGGGGGACTGAAGCTTTCTTT. Protein product: CASSRALWGTEAFF.

For the CDR3, the DNA is TGTGCCAGCAGCCGGGACAGCCGGTCACCCCTCCACTTT. It translates to CASSRDSRSPLHF. V gene TRBV11-2 combines with J gene TRBJ1-6; 7 nucleotides align to TRBD1. This CDR3 region has 13 residues. Germline V lookup: CDR1 SGHAT, CDR2 FQNNGV. The J segment lost 10 bases and the V segment lost 5 bases, leaving 5 bases of the junction unmatched.

This chain uses TRBV4-2 with TRBJ1-2, with unresolved D. V dropped 0 bases and J dropped 7 bases, with 3 bases sitting between them. CDR1 is LGHNA and CDR2 is YNFKEQ in the germline V gene. The CDR3 totals 11 residues. The CDR3 region has the DNA TGTGCCAGCAGCCAAGATAGTGGCTACACCTTC. Residues: CASSQDSGYTF.

This clone occurred once. The chain recombines TRBV27 with TRBJ1-2, with TRBD1 as a possible D gene (6 bases). Germline V gene lookup returns CDR1 MNHEY and CDR2 SMNVEV (reference sequence). V was cut by 3 bases and J by 1 base, with 12 bases left in between. The CDR3 has 15 amino acids. CDR3 protein: CASSLDSGYNYGYTF. CDR3 nucleotides: TGTGCCAGCAGTTTGGACAGCGGATATAACTATGGCTACACCTTC.

The chain recombines TRBV5-1 with TRBJ1-2, with D possibly being TRBD1 (6 bases). Trimming left V 5 bases short and J 4 bases short, with 21 bases between. The CDR3 contains 16 residues. Germline CDR1 is SGHRS and CDR2 is YFSETQ. The CDR3 is CASRSPGGLIPYGYTF. The CDR3 bases are TGCGCCAGCAGATCTCCTGGGGGCTTAATCCCCTATGGCTACACCTTC.

This sequence joins TRBV27 and TRBJ2-1; 15 bases align to TRBD2. The CDR3 contains 17 residues. CDR1 and CDR2 (germline): MNHEY, SMNVEV (reference sequence). J lost 4 bases, V lost 4 bases, and 5 bases had no gene match. The CDR3 nucleotides are TGTGCCAGCAGTTCCGGACTAGCGGGAGGGCCGTACAATGAGCAGTTCTTC. Protein: CASSSGLAGGPYNEQFF.

The chain carries TRBV19 and TRBJ2-1; 7 nucleotides agree with TRBD1. V shed 6 bases and J 9 bases; nucleotides not matched to a gene: 5. The CDR3 is made up of 12 amino acids. Germline loops: CDR1 LNHDA, CDR2 SQIVND (reference sequence). The CDR3 is CASSPTGVEQFF. The CDR3, as DNA: TGTGCCAGTAGCCCCACAGGGGTTGAGCAGTTCTTC.

CDR3 in DNA: TGTGCCAGCAGTGAGCAGACGGGGGCAGGCGAGCAGTACTTC. This gives the protein CASSEQTGAGEQYF. V gene TRBV2 combines with J gene TRBJ2-7; D may be TRBD1 or TRBD2 (6 bases each). The CDR3 has 14 residues. Deletions cut 3 bases from V and 6 bases from J, with 15 bases between. Germline V lookup: CDR1 SNHLY, CDR2 FYNNEI.

J is TRBJ2-1 and V is TRBV7-9; D gene uncertain. The V and J ends lost 2 bases and 0 bases respectively, with 17 bases between them. This CDR3 is built from 18 residues. Germline V gives CDR1 SEHNR, CDR2 FQNEAQ (reference sequence). CDR3 region: CASSLSLSAISSYNEQFF. CDR3 in DNA: TGTGCCAGCAGCTTAAGTCTAAGCGCCATTAGCTCCTACAATGAGCAGTTCTTC.

The chain joins TRBV10-3 to TRBJ1-6; possibly TRBD1 for D (5 bases). V dropped 2 bases and J dropped 7 bases, with 12 bases sitting between them. CDR1 is ENHRY and CDR2 is SYGVKD in the germline V gene. This CDR3 is 15 amino acids long. CDR3 region: CAISEGGGGNSPLHF. As DNA, the CDR3 is TGTGCCATCAGTGAGGGGGGAGGTGGAAATTCACCCCTCCACTTT.

V is TRBV5-6 and J is TRBJ2-7; 7 positions match TRBD2. J gave up 1 base and V 0 bases, and 1 base lay outside the gene matches. This CDR3 is 14 amino acids long. Germline-derived CDR1 and CDR2 are SGHDT and YYEEEE. The CDR3 DNA reads TGTGCCAGCAGCTTGGCTAGCGGTTCCTACGAGCAGTACTTC. As protein: CASSLASGSYEQYF.

The chain links TRBV19 to TRBJ2-1, with D unresolved. CDR1 and CDR2 (germline): LNHDA, SQIVND (reference sequence). V was trimmed by 2 bases and J by 4 bases, leaving 6 bases between them. This CDR3 region has 13 residues. The CDR3 DNA follows: TGTGCCAGTAGTATATCCCTTTACAATGAGCAGTTCTTC. This encodes CASSISLYNEQFF. The full variable domain, its missing parts supplied by reference TRBV19 and TRBJ2-1, is DGGITQSPKYLFRKEGQNVTLSCEQNLNHDAMYWYRQDPGQGLRLIYYSQIVNDFQKGDIAEGYSVSREKKESFPLTVTSAQKNPTAFYLCASSISLYNEQFFGPGTRLTVL.

The genes are TRBV6-5 and TRBJ2-3, with D possibly TRBD2 on 7 matching bases. V lost 6 bases to trimming and J lost 2 bases, with 15 bases between them. Germline V gene sequence: CDR1 MNHEY, CDR2 SVGAGI. The CDR3 runs 15 residues. DNA of the CDR3: TGTGCCAGCAGCCTGAGGGGGGGGTACACAGATACGCAGTATTTT. It encodes CASSLRGGYTDTQYF.

The J gene is TRBJ2-3, the V gene TRBV5-4; 8 nucleotides agree with TRBD1. Germline CDR1 SGHNT, CDR2 YYREEE (reference sequence). J gave up 3 bases and V 1 base, and 4 bases lay outside the gene matches. There are 15 residues in the CDR3. CDR3 protein: CASSLWTGRTDTQYF. The CDR3 DNA follows: TGTGCCAGCAGCTTGTGGACAGGGAGGACAGATACGCAGTATTTT.

This rearrangement joins TRBV5-1 to TRBJ2-7; TRBD1 or TRBD2 may be the D gene (5 bases each). CDR1 and CDR2 from the germline V gene are SGHRS and YFSETQ. This CDR3 contains 13 residues. Trimming pared 3 bases from V and 2 bases from J, leaving 9 bases between. The CDR3 DNA reads TGCGCCAGCAGCTCGGGACGGACCTACGAGCAGTACTTC. This sequence encodes CASSSGRTYEQYF.